This T cell receptor beta chain was sequenced in a study of early T cells in non-severe SARS-CoV-2 infection. At the level of the study: Chains were unpaired, as sequencing was done on bulk RNA from unsorted whole blood.

This clonotype was seen a handful of times. The antigen remains undetermined. TCRdb re-derived calls from the 5' RACE reads in MiXCR, one entry per CDR3 protein. The sample shows tens of thousands of distinct CDR3 sequences, under 11% of them seen only once. Study-wide points: VDJdb-based matching was biased toward anti-spike CD8 responses and missed private and CD4 specificities.

Germline trimming cut 4 bases from V and 0 bases from J; bases unmatched to any gene: 4. The length of the CDR3 is 16 residues. The germline CDR1 and CDR2 sequences are SGHRS and YFSETQ. This clonotype was obtained from an adult who was a healthcare worker with PCR-confirmed SARS-CoV-2 infection or an uninfected control (not recorded which). Here the sequenced sample was whole blood, taken at baseline. This rearrangement joins TRBV5-1 to TRBJ2-3; 11 bases match TRBD2. The CDR3 coding sequence is TGCGCCAGCAGCCCGGGACTAGCGGCTAGCACAGATACGCAGTATTTT. It yields the protein CASSPGLAASTDTQYF.